This is a list of T cell receptor beta chains from one sample in a study of cytomegalovirus exposure and HLA in healthy donors. Data came from immunoSEQ multiplex PCR; TCRdb stores just in-frame clones and leaves some out. The table lists about 200,000 clones, 65% to 80% of them singletons. Sequenced material: PBMCs. Receptors were obtained from a man aged 50-60 years in good health and CMV-seronegative. Each CDR3 is given without its conserved first and last residue. D genes are given only for firm matches.

d_gene,v_gene,j_gene,CDR3aa
TRBD1,TRBV6-5,TRBJ1-4,ASRQGMVEKLF
NA,TRBV9,TRBJ2-1,ASSVSGREHNEQF
NA,TRBV4-1,TRBJ2-5,ASSQALKETQY
NA,TRBV29-1,TRBJ1-1,SVDPREVRGGTEAF
TRBD2,TRBV18,TRBJ2-5,ASTSGGEETQY
NA,TRBV19,TRBJ1-2,ASLKDRSYGYT
TRBD1,TRBV6-5,TRBJ2-1,ASSYTQGSSYNEQF
TRBD1,TRBV12-5,TRBJ1-1,ASGYSGQGSTEAF
TRBD1,TRBV14,TRBJ2-1,ASSHTGTGYNEQF
NA,TRBV5-1,TRBJ2-5,ASHYSQETQY
TRBD1,TRBV7-9,TRBJ2-1,ASSPSGQRSSYNEQF
NA,TRBV6-1,TRBJ2-1,ASSEQGTPYNEQF
TRBD1,TRBV4-1,TRBJ2-1,ASSQPGQGALEQF
TRBD2,TRBV5-6,TRBJ2-1,ASSLSSGSSYNEQF
NA,TRBV9,TRBJ2-1,ASSVAGSHNEQF
TRBD1,TRBV7-9,TRBJ2-5,ASSLGKRTGGFLETQY
NA,TRBV7-8,TRBJ1-2,ASSLAGTLNYGYT
NA,TRBV6-5,TRBJ2-1,ASSLGLRNEQF
TRBD1,TRBV5-1,TRBJ2-7,ASSRDRDYEQY
NA,TRBV25-1,TRBJ2-1,ASRSGLGLYNEQF
TRBD2,TRBV4-1,TRBJ2-1,ASSLDGGLVRNEQF
TRBD1,TRBV4-1,TRBJ1-5,ASSQRTGLLSNQPQH
TRBD1,TRBV29-1,TRBJ2-5,SSRGQPGETQY
NA,TRBV2,TRBJ1-2,ASSSQGHYGYT
NA,TRBV27,TRBJ2-7,ASSSSGLAGSYEQY
NA,TRBV6-5,TRBJ1-2,ASSQGADYGYT
NA,TRBV28,TRBJ2-1,ASSSPFSRSPYNEQF
NA,TRBV5-1,TRBJ2-1,ASSGGDGSYNEQF
NA,TRBV30,TRBJ2-2,AWSGGKNTGELF
NA,TRBV5-1,TRBJ2-7,ASSLGGASTYEQY
NA,TRBV28,TRBJ1-5,ASSPFNQPQH
TRBD1,TRBV30,TRBJ2-5,AWRTGGAETQY
TRBD1,TRBV28,TRBJ1-5,ASRLLQGARQPQH
NA,TRBV29-1,TRBJ2-7,SVQDSAYEQY
TRBD1,TRBV30,TRBJ2-7,AWSGQGAREQY
NA,TRBV19,TRBJ1-1,ASTGRRDTEAF
TRBD2,TRBV5-1,TRBJ2-1,ASSPGLAGRNPVGQF
NA,TRBV5-6,TRBJ2-1,ASSLVDFYNEQF
NA,TRBV5-1,TRBJ1-5,ASSLIPGNQPQH
TRBD1,TRBV30,TRBJ2-7,AWRKGAAYEQY
NA,TRBV5-1,TRBJ2-1,ASSLSGLYNEQF
TRBD2,TRBV5-1,TRBJ2-2,ASSWGGDTGELF
TRBD1,TRBV6-5,TRBJ1-2,ASSSPTGPYGYT
TRBD2,TRBV5-1,TRBJ2-5,ASSLTSGVGLETQY
TRBD2,TRBV6-6,TRBJ2-5,ASSWGTSAQETQY
NA,TRBV19,TRBJ2-7,ASSMAGWSEQY
TRBD2,TRBV5-1,TRBJ2-1,ASSGGLAGGRGNEQF
NA,TRBV10-3,TRBJ1-3,AIGGGPGNTIY
TRBD2,TRBV7-2,TRBJ2-1,ASSRGLADWRRNEQF
TRBD1,TRBV7-3,TRBJ2-3,ASSFRGTGTDTQY
TRBD1,TRBV11-2,TRBJ1-1,ASSPQGVNTEAF
TRBD2,TRBV15,TRBJ2-1,ATSRDQTSAPEQF
NA,TRBV5-1,TRBJ1-5,ASSLEFGGQPQH
NA,TRBV7-6,TRBJ2-2,ASSLSQNTGELF
TRBD1,TRBV19,TRBJ1-5,ASSTPGQGTQPQH
TRBD1,TRBV9,TRBJ1-4,ASSATGLNEKLF
NA,TRBV29-1,TRBJ1-1,SAQRGSVAF
NA,TRBV7-7,TRBJ2-5,ASSYRDNFQETQY
NA,TRBV5-1,TRBJ2-5,ATRRGGSGDGSQY
NA,TRBV28,TRBJ2-1,ASRTHNEQF